This TCR beta chain came from a study of OX40 agonist ivuxolimab in advanced cancers. Study-level information: Patients were treated with ivuxolimab, an agonistic anti-OX40 (CD134) antibody. Dose-escalation cases comprised hepatocellular carcinoma, melanoma, renal cell or head and neck cancer.

About this clone: Its cognate antigen is unknown.

The method was immunoSEQ multiplex PCR; TCRdb's version includes in-frame clones alone and lacks a portion of them. The sample has 55,000 to 60,000 clones, around four fifths seen once. Anyone with autoimmune disease history or systemic immunosuppression was excluded. The CDR3 is made up of 13 amino acids. V lost 6 bases and J 6 bases, leaving 9 bases between the germline ends. Per the germline V gene, CDR1 is ENHRY and CDR2 is SYGVKD. Whole-study findings and limits: The investigators did not determine what antigen specificity the expanded peripheral T cells had.

The rearrangement links TRBV10-3 to TRBJ1-6, with D hard to call. This TCR was sampled from an adult with an advanced solid tumor such as melanoma, head and neck, liver or kidney cancer. The sample here was CD4+ or CD8+ T cells sorted from blood, taken in a trial of the OX40 agonist ivuxolimab. The chain's CDR3 is CAIRETINSPLHF. The CDR3 DNA is TGTGCCATCAGGGAGACCATTAATTCACCCCTCCACTTT.